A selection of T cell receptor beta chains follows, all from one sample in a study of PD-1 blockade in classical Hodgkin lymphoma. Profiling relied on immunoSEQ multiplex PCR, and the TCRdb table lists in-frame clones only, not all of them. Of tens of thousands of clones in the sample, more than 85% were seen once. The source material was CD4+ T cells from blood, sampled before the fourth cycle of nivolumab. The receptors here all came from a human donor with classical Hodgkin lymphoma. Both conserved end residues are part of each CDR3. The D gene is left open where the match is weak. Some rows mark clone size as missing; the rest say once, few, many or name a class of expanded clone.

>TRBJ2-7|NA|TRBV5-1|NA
CASSFLASSYEQYF
TGCGCCAGCAGCTTTCTAGCGAGCTCCTACGAGCAGTACTTC
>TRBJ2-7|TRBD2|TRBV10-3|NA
CAITGGNSYEQYF
TGTGCCATCACGGGGGGAAACTCCTACGAGCAGTACTTC
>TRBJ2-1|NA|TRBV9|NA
CASSVAAGLNEQFF
TGTGCCAGCAGCGTAGCCGCAGGGCTCAATGAGCAGTTCTTC
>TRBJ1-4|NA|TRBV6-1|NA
CASSEKKGIRTNEKLFF
TGTGCCAGCAGTGAGAAAAAGGGGATTCGAACTAATGAAAAACTGTTTTTT
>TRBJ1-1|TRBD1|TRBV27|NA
CASSYRGNTEAFF
TGTGCCAGCAGCTACAGGGGGAACACTGAAGCTTTCTTT
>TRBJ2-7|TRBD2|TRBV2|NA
CASRGDSGRYEQYF
TGTGCCAGCCGGGGGGATAGCGGGAGATACGAGCAGTACTTC
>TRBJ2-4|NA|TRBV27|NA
CASSLNIAKNIQYF
TGTGCCAGCAGTCTAAATATAGCCAAAAACATTCAGTACTTC
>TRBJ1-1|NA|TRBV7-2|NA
CASSLLRLMNTEAFF
TGTGCCAGCAGCTTACTGAGACTTATGAACACTGAAGCTTTCTTT
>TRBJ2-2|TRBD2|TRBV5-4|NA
CASSRLGTSFSGELFF
TGTGCCAGCAGCCGATTAGGGACTAGCTTTTCCGGGGAGCTGTTTTTT
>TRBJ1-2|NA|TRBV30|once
CAWSTGLGYGYTF
TGTGCCTGGAGTACGGGGTTGGGCTATGGCTACACCTTC
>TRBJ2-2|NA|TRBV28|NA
CASTPRDFFTGELFF
TGTGCCAGCACTCCGCGGGACTTTTTCACCGGGGAGCTGTTTTTT
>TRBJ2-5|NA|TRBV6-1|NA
CASALLLGDQETQYF
TGTGCCAGCGCCCTCCTCCTCGGGGACCAAGAGACCCAGTACTTC
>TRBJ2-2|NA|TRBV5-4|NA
CASSSGRVWNTGELFF
TGTGCCAGCAGCTCTGGCAGGGTATGGAACACCGGGGAGCTGTTTTTT
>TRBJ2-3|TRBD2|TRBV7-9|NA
CASSFSGRGADTQYF
TGTGCCAGCAGCTTTAGCGGGAGAGGGGCAGATACGCAGTATTTT
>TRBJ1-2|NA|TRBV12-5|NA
CASGPPPEAMYGYTF
TGTGCTAGTGGTCCACCCCCGGAAGCGATGTATGGCTACACCTTC
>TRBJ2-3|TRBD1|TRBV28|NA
CASGTGIPDTQYF
TGTGCCAGCGGGACAGGAATTCCAGATACGCAGTATTTT
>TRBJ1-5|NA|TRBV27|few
CASGPAGGGRGQPQHF
TGTGCCAGCGGCCCCGCGGGCGGGGGGCGCGGTCAGCCCCAGCATTTT
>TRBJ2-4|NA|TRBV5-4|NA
CASSRRNTLAKNIQYF
TGTGCCAGCAGCCGCCGGAATACCCTAGCCAAAAACATTCAGTACTTC
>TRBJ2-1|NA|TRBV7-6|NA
CASSFETSSYNEQFF
TGTGCCAGCAGCTTTGAGACTAGCTCCTACAATGAGCAGTTCTTC
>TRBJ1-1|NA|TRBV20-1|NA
CSSDMNTEAFF
TGCAGCTCGGACATGAACACTGAAGCTTTCTTT
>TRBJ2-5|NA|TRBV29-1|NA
CSVAPGAQETQYF
TGCAGCGTTGCTCCGGGAGCCCAAGAGACCCAGTACTTC
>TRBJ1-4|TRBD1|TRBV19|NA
CASSTSRQGNEKLFF
TGTGCCAGTAGTACCTCCCGACAGGGGAATGAAAAACTGTTTTTT